Below, one TCR beta chain is given with its context. The antigen it binds to is not known. No base qualities exist here, and no much larger clone lies one base off it. V and J lose 4 bases and 13 bases, and a span of 26 bases separates them. Via the germline V gene, CDR1 is SGHRS and CDR2 YFSETQ. The CDR3 holds 15 amino acids from the cysteine to the phenylalanine. Only the CDR3 part of the read is kept: 45 bases, read in frame from the first base. RNA was extracted with the RNeasy kit and 0.5 to 1 ug was reverse transcribed using random hexamers. TCR beta CDR3 regions were amplified with the immunoSEQ multiplex PCR assay covering 54 Vbeta and 13 Jbeta segments. PCR amplification bias was corrected using a synthetic template baseline for primer optimization and computational correction. Under the source paper's analysis protocol: Reads were assigned to V, D and J genes according to IMGT and analyzed in immunoSEQ Analyzer, with only productive sequences retained. Clonality was calculated as one minus the Shannon entropy normalized by log2 of the number of productive unique sequences. For each patient and control, public and private clones were evaluated within the 100 most prevalent clones. Clones were defined as Susac-specific if absent from the healthy and MS cohorts, from 1052 published viral clones and from other ImmuneACCESS disease sequences. TCRdb reprocessing: public reads trimmed at Q25 with fastp, clones called with MiXCR, in-frame beta chains kept. Rows are unified per CDR3 protein, each entry keeping the most common DNA and genes. The V and J calls and clone size come from TCRdb's table, not from the authors' own analysis. This sample gives 85,000 to 90,000 distinct CDR3 sequences in total; just under 95% of them show up just once. Over 0.25% of the sample rests with the top ten.

Peripheral blood CD8+ and CD4+ T cells from healthy donors, Susac syndrome patients and multiple sclerosis patients were profiled by high-throughput TCR beta sequencing. The healthy donors served as controls matched for age and sex. CD8+ TEMRA cells were enriched by FACS, while bulk CD8+ and CD4+ T cells were purified by magnetic negative isolation. Blood was collected in EDTA tubes and processed within 24 hours, with PBMCs isolated through density gradient centrifugation. PBMCs intended for TCR sequencing were frozen in liquid nitrogen and were later thawed in a 37 degrees C water bath. A purity of at least 90% was achieved for sorted or isolated CD4+, CD8+ and CD8+ TEMRA cells. This entry belongs to a study of CD8 T cells in Susac syndrome (dated by TCRdb to between 2018 and 2021). For context, the study as a whole: Whether CD8+ T cell activation and differentiation in Susac syndrome was antigen driven was tested using repertoire sequencing. The study compared CD8+ T cell repertoire clonality among 11 to 12 healthy donors, 14 Susac syndrome patients and approximately 16 multiple sclerosis patients. Broad study findings and their caveats: The number of individuals in the TCR sequencing and HLA analysis was recognized as being relatively small.

Sequencing was carried out using CD8+ T cells from PBMCs. This TCR was recovered from a human donor in good health. The chain joins TRBV5-1 to TRBJ1-2; D gene: possibly TRBD1, on 6 matching bases. The CDR3 region has the sequence CASSPRSGEVRGRTF. The sequence in DNA is TGCGCCAGCAGCCCCCGCTCGGGGGAAGTTCGGGGGCGCACCTTC.